This T cell receptor beta chain derives from a study of blood T cell repertoires in COVID-19 (dated by TCRdb to the early 2020s). Background on the whole study: Collaborator samples came from the United States, Italy and Spain and covered acute and convalescent phases of COVID-19. The prospective study material was composed of cDNA or gDNA derived from T cells, B-cell-depleted T cells, or PBMCs. Subjects who had been exposed to COVID-19, were actively infected with it, or had recovered from it provided the deeply sampled blood TCRbeta repertoires that made up the dataset. A freely available public database, intended as a resource for researchers studying the immune response to SARS-CoV-2, is where the repertoires were released. The samples were drawn from the first 160 participants of the ongoing ImmuneRACE study and from 950 to 1,500 subjects provided by 6 global collaborators. The sample metadata nearly always contained a de-identified subject ID, COVID-19 status, age in years and sex. Where available, HLA class I and class II types were taken from metadata supplied by the sample provider and were not determined by assay-based typing.

Whole blood was collected in K2EDTA tubes by collaborating institutions according to the institutions' own protocols. For TCRbeta analysis, collaborators shipped samples as frozen whole blood, isolated PBMCs, or DNA extracted from either of those sample types. CDR1 MNHNY and CDR2 SVGAGI were looked up in the germline V gene (reference sequence). V has 5 bases trimmed and J has 0 bases trimmed; junction bases matching no gene number 11. There are 17 amino acids in the CDR3, from cysteine to phenylalanine inclusive. Just CDR3 DNA is preserved here, 51 bases in frame from base 1. TCRbeta CDR3 regions were amplified from genomic DNA by means of the immunoSEQ Assay, a bias-controlled multiplex PCR. Processing in the source paper ran as follows. Within the assay, amplification of reference gene primers was used to estimate how many nucleated cells each sample contained. To quantify the absolute abundance of each unique TCRbeta CDR3 rearrangement, sequence reads were collapsed and filtered. Productive Simpson clonality was computed per sample as the square root of Simpson's diversity index over productive rearrangements. In TCRdb, the immuneACCESS table is reduced to in-frame sequences with V and J assigned. These tables do not hold every clone; where another copy was compared, an unresolved V gene accounts for under half, and the others remain unexplained. That table is the source of V, J and clone size, and D and trimming were worked out from the DNA. Across this sample there are fewer than 150,000 clones, with around 85% seen only once. Around 1.5% of the sample rests with the top ten.

As regards this clone: Its antigen is not yet known. No base qualities exist here, and no much larger clone lies one base off it.

Study-wide findings and limitations: Clinical and demographic metadata were provided uncurated, with the amount varying by source and participant.

In this chain, TRBV6-6 is recombined with TRBJ2-7; TRBD1 matches 9 bases in the middle. The sequence was collected from a man aged 50 or older with acute or convalescent COVID-19. Material for sequencing was peripheral blood. This receptor carries the CDR3 CASSQDRGSALSYEQYF. The bases read TGTGCCAGCAGTCAGGACAGGGGTAGCGCCCTCTCCTACGAGCAGTACTTC.